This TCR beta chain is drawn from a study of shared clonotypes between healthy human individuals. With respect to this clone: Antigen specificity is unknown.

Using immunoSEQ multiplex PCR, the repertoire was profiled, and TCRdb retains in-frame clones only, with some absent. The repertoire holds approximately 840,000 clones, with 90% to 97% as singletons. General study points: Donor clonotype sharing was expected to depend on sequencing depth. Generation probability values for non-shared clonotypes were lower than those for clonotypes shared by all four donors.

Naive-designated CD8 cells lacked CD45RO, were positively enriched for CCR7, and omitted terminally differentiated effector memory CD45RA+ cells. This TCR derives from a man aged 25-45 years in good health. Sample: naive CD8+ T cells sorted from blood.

The CDR3, as DNA: TGCAGCGTTGTAGAGGCTAGCGGGACTTTGCAGTACTTC. The encoded protein is CSVVEASGTLQYF. The chain couples TRBV29-1 to TRBJ2-7, with 9 nucleotides matching TRBD2. The CDR3 runs 13 residues. CDR1 and CDR2 (germline): SQVTM, ANQGSEA. With 4 bases clipped from V and 9 bases from J, the junction kept 10 bases outside the gene matches.